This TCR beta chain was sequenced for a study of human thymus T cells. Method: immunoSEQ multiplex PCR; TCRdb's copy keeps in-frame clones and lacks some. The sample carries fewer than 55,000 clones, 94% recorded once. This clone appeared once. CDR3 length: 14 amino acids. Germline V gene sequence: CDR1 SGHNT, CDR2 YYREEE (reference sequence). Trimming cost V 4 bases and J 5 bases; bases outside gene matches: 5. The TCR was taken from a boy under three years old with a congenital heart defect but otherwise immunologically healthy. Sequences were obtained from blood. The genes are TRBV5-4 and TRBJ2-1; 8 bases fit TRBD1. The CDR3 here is CASSPGGAHNEQFF. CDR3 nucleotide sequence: TGTGCCAGCAGCCCAGGGGGCGCACACAATGAGCAGTTCTTC.